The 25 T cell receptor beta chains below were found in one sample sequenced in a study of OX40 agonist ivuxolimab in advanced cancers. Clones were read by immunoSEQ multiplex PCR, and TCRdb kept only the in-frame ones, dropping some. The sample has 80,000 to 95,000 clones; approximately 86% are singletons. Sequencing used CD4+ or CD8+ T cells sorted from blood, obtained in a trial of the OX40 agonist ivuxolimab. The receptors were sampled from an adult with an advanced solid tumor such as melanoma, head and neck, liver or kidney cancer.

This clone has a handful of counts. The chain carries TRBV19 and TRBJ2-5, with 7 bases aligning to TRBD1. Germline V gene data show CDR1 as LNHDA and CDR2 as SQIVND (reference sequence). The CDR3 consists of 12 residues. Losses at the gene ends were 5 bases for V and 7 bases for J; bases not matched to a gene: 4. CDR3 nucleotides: TGTGCCAGTAGTCAGGGGGACGGGACCCAGTACTTC. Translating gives CASSQGDGTQYF. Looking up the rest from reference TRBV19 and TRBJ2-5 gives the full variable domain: DGGITQSPKYLFRKEGQNVTLSCEQNLNHDAMYWYRQDPGQGLRLIYYSQIVNDFQKGDIAEGYSVSREKKESFPLTVTSAQKNPTAFYLCASSQGDGTQYFGPGTRLLVL.

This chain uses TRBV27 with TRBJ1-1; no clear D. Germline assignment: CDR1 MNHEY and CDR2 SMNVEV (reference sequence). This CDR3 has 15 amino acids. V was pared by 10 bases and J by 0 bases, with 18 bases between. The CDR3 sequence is CATTLTAGVNTEAFF. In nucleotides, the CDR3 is TGTGCCACCACATTAACTGCTGGGGTGAACACTGAAGCTTTCTTT.

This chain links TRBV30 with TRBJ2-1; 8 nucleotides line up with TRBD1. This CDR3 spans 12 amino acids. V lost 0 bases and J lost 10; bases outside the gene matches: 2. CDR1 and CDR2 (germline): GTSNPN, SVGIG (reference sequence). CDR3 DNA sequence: TGTGCCTGGAGTGTCGGACAGGGAGAGCAGTTCTTC. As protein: CAWSVGQGEQFF.

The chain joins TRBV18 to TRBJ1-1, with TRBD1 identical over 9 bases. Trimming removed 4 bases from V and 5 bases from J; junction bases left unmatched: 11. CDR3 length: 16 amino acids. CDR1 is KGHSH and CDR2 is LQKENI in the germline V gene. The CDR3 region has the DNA TGTGCCAGCTCACAAGGAAAACAGGGGGCGGGTACTGAAGCTTTCTTT. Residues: CASSQGKQGAGTEAFF.

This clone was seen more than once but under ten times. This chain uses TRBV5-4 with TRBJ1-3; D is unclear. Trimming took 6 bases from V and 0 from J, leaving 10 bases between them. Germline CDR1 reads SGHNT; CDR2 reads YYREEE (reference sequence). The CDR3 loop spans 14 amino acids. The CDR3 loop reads CASTGDLSGNTIYF. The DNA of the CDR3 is TGTGCCAGCACCGGAGATCTCTCTGGAAACACCATATATTTT.

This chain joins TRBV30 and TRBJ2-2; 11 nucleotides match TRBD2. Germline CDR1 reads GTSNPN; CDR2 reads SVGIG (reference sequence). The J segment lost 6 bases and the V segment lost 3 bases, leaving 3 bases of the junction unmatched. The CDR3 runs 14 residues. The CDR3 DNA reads TGTGCCTGGAGCCCGGGACTAGCGGCCGGGGAGCTGTTTTTT. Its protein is CAWSPGLAAGELFF.

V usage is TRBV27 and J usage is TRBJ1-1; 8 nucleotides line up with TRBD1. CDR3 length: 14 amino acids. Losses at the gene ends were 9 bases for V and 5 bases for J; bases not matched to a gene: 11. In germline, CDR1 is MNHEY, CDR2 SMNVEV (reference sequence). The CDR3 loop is CASFSRGRGTEAFF. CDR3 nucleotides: TGTGCCAGTTTCTCCAGGGGGCGGGGGACTGAAGCTTTCTTT.

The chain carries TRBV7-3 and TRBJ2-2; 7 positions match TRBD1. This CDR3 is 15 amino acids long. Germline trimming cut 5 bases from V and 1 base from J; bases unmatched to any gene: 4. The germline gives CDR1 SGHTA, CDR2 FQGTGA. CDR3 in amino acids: CASSRDSGNTGELFF. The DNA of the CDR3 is TGTGCCAGCAGCCGGGACAGTGGGAACACCGGGGAGCTGTTTTTT.

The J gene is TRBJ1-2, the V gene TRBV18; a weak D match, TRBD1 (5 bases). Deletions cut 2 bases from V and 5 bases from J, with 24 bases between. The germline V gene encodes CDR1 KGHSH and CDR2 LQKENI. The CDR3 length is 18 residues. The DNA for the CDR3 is TGTGCCAGCTCACCATCGAGGGGCAGCCTAGGAGTTAGGTATGGCTACACCTTC. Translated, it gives CASSPSRGSLGVRYGYTF.

CDR3 bases: TGTGCCACCAGCAGAGATCTCGACCCAGCTACTGAAGCTTTCTTT. It yields the protein CATSRDLDPATEAFF. This chain joins TRBV15 and TRBJ1-1; D call uncertain. The V end lost 0 bases, the J end lost 5 bases, and 13 bases lay between the germline ends. This CDR3 is built from 15 residues. CDR1 is LNHNV and CDR2 is YYDKDF in the germline V gene (reference sequence).

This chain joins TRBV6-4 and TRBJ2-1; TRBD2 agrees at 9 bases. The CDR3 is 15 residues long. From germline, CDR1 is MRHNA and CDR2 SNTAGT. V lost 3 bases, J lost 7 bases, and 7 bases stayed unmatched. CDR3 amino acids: CASSEEAGGWNEQFF. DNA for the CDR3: TGTGCCAGCAGTGAAGAAGCGGGGGGATGGAATGAGCAGTTCTTC.

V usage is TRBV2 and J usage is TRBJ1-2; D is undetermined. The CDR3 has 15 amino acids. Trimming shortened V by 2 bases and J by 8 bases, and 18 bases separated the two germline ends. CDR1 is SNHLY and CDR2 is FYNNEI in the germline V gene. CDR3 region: CASSESPTTGGGYTF. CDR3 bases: TGTGCCAGCAGTGAATCCCCGACAACGGGAGGGGGCTACACCTTC.

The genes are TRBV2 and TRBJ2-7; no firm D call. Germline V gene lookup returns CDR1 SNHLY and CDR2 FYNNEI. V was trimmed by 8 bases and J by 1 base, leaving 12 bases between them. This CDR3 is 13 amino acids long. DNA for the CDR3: TGTGCCAGCGGAACCGGGTATTCCTACGAGCAGTACTTC. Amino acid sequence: CASGTGYSYEQYF.

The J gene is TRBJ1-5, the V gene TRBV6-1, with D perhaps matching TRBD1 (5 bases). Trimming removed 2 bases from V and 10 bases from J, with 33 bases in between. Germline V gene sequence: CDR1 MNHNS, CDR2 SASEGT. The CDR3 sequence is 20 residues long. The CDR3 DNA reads TGTGCCAGCAGTGAATTTTTGGGACCCGCCGGGCAGATGGCGAGGAGCCCCCAGCATTTT. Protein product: CASSEFLGPAGQMARSPQHF.

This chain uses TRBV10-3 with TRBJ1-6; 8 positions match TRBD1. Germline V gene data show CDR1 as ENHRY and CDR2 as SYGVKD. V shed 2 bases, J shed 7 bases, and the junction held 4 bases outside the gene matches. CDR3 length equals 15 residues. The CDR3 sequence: CAISETGQGNSPLHF. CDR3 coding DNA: TGTGCCATCAGTGAGACAGGACAGGGCAATTCACCCCTCCACTTT.

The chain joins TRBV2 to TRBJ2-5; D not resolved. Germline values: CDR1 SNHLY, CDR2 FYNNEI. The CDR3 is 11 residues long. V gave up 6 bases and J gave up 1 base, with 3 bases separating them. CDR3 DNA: TGTGCCAGCAGGGTCCAAGAGACCCAGTACTTC. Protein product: CASRVQETQYF.

The CDR3 loop is CASKGGSNEQFF. DNA for the CDR3: TGTGCCTCCAAAGGAGGCTCCAATGAGCAGTTCTTC. The V and J genes are TRBV15 and TRBJ2-1; D may be TRBD2 (5 bases). The CDR3 spans 12 residues. The germline V and J ends were trimmed by 11 bases and 6 bases, with 14 bases remaining between them. Germline loops: CDR1 LNHNV, CDR2 YYDKDF (reference sequence).

CDR3 residues: CASSPYGTSGVHSRYNEQFF. CDR3 nucleotide sequence: TGTGCCAGCAGCCCCTATGGGACTAGCGGGGTGCATTCGCGATACAATGAGCAGTTCTTC. J is TRBJ2-1 and V is TRBV7-3; TRBD2 matches 13 bases. The CDR3 totals 20 residues. Trimming took 5 bases from V and 4 from J; bases not matched to a gene: 17. Per germline, CDR1 SGHTA and CDR2 FQGTGA.

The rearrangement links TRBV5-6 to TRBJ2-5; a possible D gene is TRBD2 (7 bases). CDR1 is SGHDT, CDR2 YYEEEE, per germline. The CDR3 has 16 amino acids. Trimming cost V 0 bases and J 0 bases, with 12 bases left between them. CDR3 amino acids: CASSLDRGAYQETQYF. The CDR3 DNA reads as TGTGCCAGCAGCTTGGATCGGGGGGCGTACCAAGAGACCCAGTACTTC.

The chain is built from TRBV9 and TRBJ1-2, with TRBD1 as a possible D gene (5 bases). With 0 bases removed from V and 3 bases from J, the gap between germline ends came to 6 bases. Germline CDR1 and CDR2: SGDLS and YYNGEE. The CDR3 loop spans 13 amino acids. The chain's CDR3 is CASSVEGHYGYTF. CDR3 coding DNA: TGTGCCAGCAGCGTAGAGGGACACTATGGCTACACCTTC.

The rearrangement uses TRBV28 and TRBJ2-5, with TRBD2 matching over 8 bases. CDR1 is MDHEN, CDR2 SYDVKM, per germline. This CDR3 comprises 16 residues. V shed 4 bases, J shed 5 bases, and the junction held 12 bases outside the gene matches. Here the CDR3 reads CASSSSGGAAEETQYF. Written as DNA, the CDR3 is TGTGCCAGCAGTTCCTCCGGGGGGGCTGCGGAGGAGACCCAGTACTTC.

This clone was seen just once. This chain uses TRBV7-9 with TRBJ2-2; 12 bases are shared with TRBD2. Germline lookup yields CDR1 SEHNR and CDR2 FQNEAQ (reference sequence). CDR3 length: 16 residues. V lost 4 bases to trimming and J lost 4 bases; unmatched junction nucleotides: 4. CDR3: CASSSLAGGLTGELFF. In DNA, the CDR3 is TGTGCCAGCAGCTCCCTAGCGGGGGGGCTCACCGGGGAGCTGTTTTTT.

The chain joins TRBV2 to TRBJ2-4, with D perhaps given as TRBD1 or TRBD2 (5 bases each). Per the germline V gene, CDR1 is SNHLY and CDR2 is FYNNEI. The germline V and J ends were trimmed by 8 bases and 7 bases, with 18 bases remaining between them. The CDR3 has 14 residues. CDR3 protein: CASLPGAGVNIQYF. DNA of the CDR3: TGTGCCAGCTTACCCGGGGCCGGGGTTAACATTCAGTACTTC.

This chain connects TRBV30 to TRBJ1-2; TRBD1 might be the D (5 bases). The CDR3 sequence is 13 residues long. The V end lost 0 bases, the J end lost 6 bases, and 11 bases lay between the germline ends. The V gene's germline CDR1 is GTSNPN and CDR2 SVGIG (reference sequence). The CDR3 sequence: CAWSVLAGNGYTF. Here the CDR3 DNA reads TGTGCCTGGAGTGTACTGGCAGGGAATGGCTACACCTTC.

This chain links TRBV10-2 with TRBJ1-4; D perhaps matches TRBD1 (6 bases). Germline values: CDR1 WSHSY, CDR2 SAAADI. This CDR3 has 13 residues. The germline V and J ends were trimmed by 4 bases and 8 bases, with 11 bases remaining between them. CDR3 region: CASSGGGGEKLFF. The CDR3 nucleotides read TGCGCCAGCAGTGGAGGGGGAGGCGAAAAACTGTTTTTT.